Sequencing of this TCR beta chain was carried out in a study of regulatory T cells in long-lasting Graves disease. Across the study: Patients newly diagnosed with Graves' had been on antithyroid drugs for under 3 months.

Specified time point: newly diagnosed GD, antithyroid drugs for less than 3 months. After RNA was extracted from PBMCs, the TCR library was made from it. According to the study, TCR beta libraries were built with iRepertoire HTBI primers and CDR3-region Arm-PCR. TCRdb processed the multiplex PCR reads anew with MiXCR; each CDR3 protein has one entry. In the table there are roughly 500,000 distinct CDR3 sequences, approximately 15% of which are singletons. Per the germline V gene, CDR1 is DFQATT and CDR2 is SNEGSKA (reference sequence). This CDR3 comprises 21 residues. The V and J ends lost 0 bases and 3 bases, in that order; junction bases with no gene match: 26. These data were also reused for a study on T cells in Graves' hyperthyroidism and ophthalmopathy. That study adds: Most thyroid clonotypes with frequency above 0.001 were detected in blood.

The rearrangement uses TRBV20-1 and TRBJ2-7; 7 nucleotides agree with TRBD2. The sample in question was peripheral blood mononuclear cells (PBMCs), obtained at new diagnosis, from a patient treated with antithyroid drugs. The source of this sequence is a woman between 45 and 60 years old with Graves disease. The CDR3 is CSARDPGGAFVGREYGYEQYF. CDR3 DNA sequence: TGCAGTGCTAGAGATCCAGGTGGGGCGTTTGTGGGGCGGGAGTATGGCTACGAGCAGTACTTC.